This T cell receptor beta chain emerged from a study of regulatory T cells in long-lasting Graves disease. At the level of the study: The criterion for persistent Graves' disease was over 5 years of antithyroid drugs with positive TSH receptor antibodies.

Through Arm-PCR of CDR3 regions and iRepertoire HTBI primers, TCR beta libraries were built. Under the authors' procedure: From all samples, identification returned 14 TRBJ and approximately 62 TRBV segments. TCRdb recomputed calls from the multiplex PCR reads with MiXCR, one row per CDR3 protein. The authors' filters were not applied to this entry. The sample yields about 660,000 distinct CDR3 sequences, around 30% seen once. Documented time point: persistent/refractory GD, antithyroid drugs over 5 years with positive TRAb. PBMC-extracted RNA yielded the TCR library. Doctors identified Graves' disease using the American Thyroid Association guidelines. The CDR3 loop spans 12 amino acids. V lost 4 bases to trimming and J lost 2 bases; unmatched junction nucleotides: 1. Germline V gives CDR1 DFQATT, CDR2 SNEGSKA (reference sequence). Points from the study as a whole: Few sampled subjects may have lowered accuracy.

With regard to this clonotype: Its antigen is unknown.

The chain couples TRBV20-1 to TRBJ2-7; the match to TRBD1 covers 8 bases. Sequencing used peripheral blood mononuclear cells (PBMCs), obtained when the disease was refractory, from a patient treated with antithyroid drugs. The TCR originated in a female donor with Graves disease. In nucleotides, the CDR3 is TGCAGTGCTAAACAGGGGGCCTACGAGCAGTACTTC. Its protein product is CSAKQGAYEQYF.